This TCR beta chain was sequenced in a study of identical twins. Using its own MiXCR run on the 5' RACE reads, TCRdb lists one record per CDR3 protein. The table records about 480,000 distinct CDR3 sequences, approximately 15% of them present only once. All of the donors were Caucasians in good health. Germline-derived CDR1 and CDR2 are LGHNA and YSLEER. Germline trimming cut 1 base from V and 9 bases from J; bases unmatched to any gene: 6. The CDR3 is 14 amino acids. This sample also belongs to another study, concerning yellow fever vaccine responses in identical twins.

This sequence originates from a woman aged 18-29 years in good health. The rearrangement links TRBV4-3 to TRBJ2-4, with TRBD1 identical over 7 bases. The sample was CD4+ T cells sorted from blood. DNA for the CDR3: TGCGCCAGCAGCCAAGGACAGACAGGGTCCATTCAGTACTTC. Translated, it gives CASSQGQTGSIQYF.